This T cell receptor beta chain was identified in a study of tumor-infiltrating lymphocytes in oesophageal squamous cell carcinoma (dated by TCRdb to between 2015 and 2016). Remarks on this clonotype: Its cognate antigen has yet to be identified. No per-base quality is available; no much larger clone lies one base away.

The library was produced with PCR. The sequencing machine was an Illumina HiSeq 2000. The raw public data were reprocessed by TCRdb itself: fastp quality trimming at Q25, MiXCR clonotype calling, in-frame beta chains only. Entries that share a CDR3 protein sequence are merged under the most common genes and DNA. A total of some 21,000 distinct CDR3 sequences appear in this sample, roughly 36% of them only once. The top ten constitute approximately 20% of the sample. Deletion took 0 bases off V and 15 bases off J, with a span of 18 bases between the germline ends. The CDR3 covers 15 residues, taking in both the cysteine and the phenylalanine. Left in the record is the CDR3 DNA by itself, 45 bases read in frame from the first base. CDR1 and CDR2 were assigned from the germline V gene as ENHRY and SYGVKD.

This receptor was taken from a male donor with esophageal squamous cell carcinoma. The rearrangement combines TRBV10-3 with TRBJ2-6, with the identity of the D gene unclear. The sample comprised esophageal tumor tissue. The nucleotide sequence reads as follows: TGTGCCATCAGTGAGTCAGGCGGTTTCCTGGTAGGCCTGACTTTC. It codes for CAISESGGFLVGLTF.